This TCR beta chain was recorded in a study of blood T cell repertoires in COVID-19. J gave up 5 bases and V 2 bases, and 7 bases lay outside the gene matches. CDR1 is MDHEN, CDR2 SYDVKM, per germline. CDR3 length: 15 amino acids. Which cohort a participant joined came from the clinical history participants gave. This clone occurred once. The protocol was immunoSEQ multiplex PCR, while the TCRdb copy is restricted to in-frame clones and leaves out a portion. The table lists some 150,000 clones, about three quarters of them singletons. Source material: PBMCs or T cells enriched from blood (not recorded which). The rearrangement uses TRBV28 and TRBJ2-7, with TRBD1 identical over 9 bases. The origin of this receptor is a woman aged 45-60 years who had recovered from COVID-19. DNA of the CDR3: TGTGCCAGCAGTTTAGGGGACAGGGCTATCGACGAGCAGTACTTC. Amino acids: CASSLGDRAIDEQYF.